The clone carrying this T cell receptor beta chain has more than one count but fewer than ten. The sample belongs to a study of regulatory T cells in long-lasting Graves disease. Building of the TCR beta libraries involved iRepertoire HTBI primers and Arm-PCR of CDR3 regions. MiXCR was run by TCRdb on the multiplex PCR reads, yielding one entry per CDR3 protein. Of 360,000 or so distinct CDR3 sequences in the sample, around 15% were seen once. The time point denotes: newly diagnosed GD, antithyroid drugs for less than 3 months. Construction of the TCR library relied on RNA isolated from PBMCs. These data are also associated with another study on T cells in Graves' hyperthyroidism and ophthalmopathy.

This TCR was recovered from a man in his forties with Graves disease. Here the sequenced sample was peripheral blood mononuclear cells (PBMCs), taken at new diagnosis, from a patient treated with antithyroid drugs.

CDR3 region: CASSYSDSFQYF. The CDR3 DNA reads as TGTGCCAGCAGTTACTCCGACAGTTTCCAGTACTTC. This rearrangement joins TRBV6-2 or TRBV6-3 to TRBJ2-4; tentatively, D is TRBD1 (5 bases). CDR3 length: 12 amino acids. Germline loops: CDR1 MNHEY, CDR2 SVGEGT. V was trimmed by 0 bases and J by 13 bases, leaving 10 bases between them.